Below are 25 T cell receptor beta chains sequenced from a single sample in a study of blood T cell repertoires in COVID-19. The assay was immunoSEQ multiplex PCR, and TCRdb's table has in-frame clones only and misses some. The data contain roughly 59,000 clones, 78% of them singletons. Sequencing was carried out using peripheral blood. The receptor set was obtained from a man at least 80 years old with acute or convalescent COVID-19.

The chain uses TRBV10-3 and TRBJ1-2, with 8 bases identical to TRBD1. The V gene end was trimmed by 2 bases and the J gene end by 4 bases; junction bases not matched to a gene: 3. There are 14 residues in the CDR3. The germline gives CDR1 ENHRY, CDR2 SYGVKD. The CDR3 sequence: CAISEGTGIYGYTF. The DNA of the CDR3 is TGTGCCATCAGTGAGGGGACAGGCATCTATGGCTACACCTTC.

The chain has TRBV5-1 and TRBJ2-5; 10 bases align to TRBD2. Germline V gene sequence: CDR1 SGHRS, CDR2 YFSETQ. The CDR3 sequence is 16 residues long. The V segment lost 1 base and the J segment 7 bases; nucleotides outside the gene matches: 10. The CDR3 bases are TGCGCCAGCAGCTTGTTCCCTAGCGGGGGAAGAAGGACCCAGTACTTC. Translating it yields CASSLFPSGGRRTQYF. Full variable domain (outside the CDR3, taken from reference TRBV5-1 and TRBJ2-5): KAGVTQTPRYLIKTRGQQVTLSCSPISGHRSVSWYQQTPGQGLQFLFEYFSETQRNKGNFPGRFSGRQFSNSRSEMNVSTLELGDSALYLCASSLFPSGGRRTQYFGPGTRLLVL.

The V and J genes are TRBV3-1 (or the pseudogene TRBV3-2) and TRBJ1-3; the D gene is possibly TRBD1 (5 bases). Looked up from germline, CDR1 is LGHDT and CDR2 is YNNKEL (reference sequence). The CDR3 sequence is 19 residues long. V was trimmed by 4 bases and J by 1 base, leaving 23 bases between them. DNA of the CDR3: TGTGCCAGCAGCCCCCGAGCGGGGGGGTGGCAGGGTTCTGGAAACACCATATATTTT. This sequence encodes CASSPRAGGWQGSGNTIYF.

The chain uses TRBV5-5 and TRBJ2-2, with 8 bases fitting TRBD1. CDR3 size: 15 residues. Losses at the gene ends were 5 bases for V and 4 bases for J; bases not matched to a gene: 7. Germline V gene lookup returns CDR1 SGHKS and CDR2 YYEKEE (reference sequence). CDR3 nucleotide sequence: TGTGCCAGCAGTTTTGGACAGGGCCCCACCGGGGAGCTGTTTTTT. It translates to CASSFGQGPTGELFF.

The rearrangement links TRBV13 to TRBJ1-4, with 7 bases aligning to TRBD1. The CDR3 spans 16 residues. Per germline, CDR1 PRHDT and CDR2 FYEKMQ (reference sequence). Trimming cost V 4 bases and J 4 bases; bases outside gene matches: 9. CDR3 nucleotide sequence: TGTGCCAGCAGCTCAAGACCGGACAGGTTTAATGAAAAACTGTTTTTT. It yields the protein CASSSRPDRFNEKLFF.

The chain has TRBV7-8 and TRBJ2-5, with D tentatively TRBD2 (6 bases). The CDR3 has 14 amino acids. Germline V lookup: CDR1 SGHVS, CDR2 FQNEAQ. V was trimmed by 1 base and J by 5 bases, leaving 11 bases between them. The CDR3 nucleotides read TGTGCCAGCAGCTTAGGGTCCGCGGGGGAGACCCAGTACTTC. Protein: CASSLGSAGETQYF.

This clone was counted only a few times. V is TRBV19 and J is TRBJ2-3; 9 nucleotides line up with TRBD2. Germline V lookup: CDR1 LNHDA, CDR2 SQIVND (reference sequence). With V trimmed by 5 bases and J by 7 bases, 7 bases remained unmatched. There are 14 residues in the CDR3. The CDR3 sequence is CASSDSGSLNTQYF. The DNA of the CDR3 is TGTGCCAGTAGTGATAGCGGGAGTCTGAATACGCAGTATTTT. The whole variable domain, filled in from reference TRBV19 and TRBJ2-3, reads DGGITQSPKYLFRKEGQNVTLSCEQNLNHDAMYWYRQDPGQGLRLIYYSQIVNDFQKGDIAEGYSVSREKKESFPLTVTSAQKNPTAFYLCASSDSGSLNTQYFGPGTRLTVL.

This clone was detected a few times. This rearrangement joins TRBV19 to TRBJ2-3, with D possibly TRBD2 on 5 matching bases. Per germline, CDR1 LNHDA and CDR2 SQIVND (reference sequence). The CDR3 runs to 15 residues. The V gene lost 6 bases and the J gene lost 2 bases, with 15 bases spanning the gap. Written as DNA, the CDR3 is TGTGCCAGTAGAGGCTCGCGGGCCAACACAGATACGCAGTATTTT. Translated: CASRGSRANTDTQYF.

In its sample, this clone was seen once. The same CDR3 is also encoded by other DNA sequences in this sample. The chain links TRBV11-3 to TRBJ2-7; no clear D gene. The CDR3 length is 12 residues. In germline, CDR1 is SGHNT, CDR2 YENEEA. V was trimmed by 1 base and J by 4 bases, leaving 5 bases between them. The CDR3: CASSLAGYEQYF. The CDR3 DNA sequence: TGTGCCAGCAGCTTAGCCGGGTACGAGCAGTACTTC.

Relative to its sample, this clone is medium-sized. The chain links TRBV6-5 to TRBJ1-6; the D gene is possibly TRBD1 (5 bases). Germline V gene lookup returns CDR1 MNHEY and CDR2 SVGAGI. The CDR3 is 13 amino acids. V shed 10 bases and J shed 7 bases, with 14 bases lying between them. The CDR3 loop reads CATLPGNNSPLHF. In DNA form, the CDR3 reads TGTGCCACCCTCCCAGGGAACAATTCACCCCTCCACTTT.

The J gene is TRBJ2-7, the V gene TRBV30; 8 nucleotides agree with TRBD1. The germline gives CDR1 GTSNPN, CDR2 SVGIG (reference sequence). The CDR3 spans 12 residues. Trimming at V came to 1 base and at J to 9 bases, leaving 5 bases not matched to a gene. This CDR3 reads CAWSDTGTGQYF. In nucleotides, the CDR3 is TGTGCCTGGAGTGACACTGGGACAGGGCAGTACTTC.

V is TRBV11-2 and J is TRBJ2-2, with D possibly being TRBD1 (5 bases). The CDR3 is 15 residues long. The V gene's germline CDR1 is SGHAT and CDR2 FQNNGV. V lost 1 base and J 5 bases, leaving 11 bases between the germline ends. Here the CDR3 DNA reads TGTGCCAGCAGCTTAGGCCTCGCAGGGACCGGGGAGCTGTTTTTT. Its protein product is CASSLGLAGTGELFF.

This clone was observed a handful of times. V is TRBV7-9 and J is TRBJ2-7, with 9 bases lining up with TRBD1. The V and J ends lost 3 bases and 2 bases, in that order; junction bases with no gene match: 2. The germline CDR1 and CDR2 sequences are SEHNR and FQNEAQ (reference sequence). The CDR3 is made up of 14 amino acids. The CDR3, as DNA: TGTGCCAGCAGCTTCGGACAGGGGCCCTACGAGCAGTACTTC. Its translation is CASSFGQGPYEQYF. Looking up the rest from reference TRBV7-9 and TRBJ2-7 gives the full variable domain: DTGVSQNPRHKITKRGQNVTFRCDPISEHNRLYWYRQTLGQGPEFLTYFQNEAQLEKSRLLSDRFSAERPKGSFSTLEIQRTEQGDSAMYLCASSFGQGPYEQYFGPGTRLTVT.

CDR3 sequence (DNA): TGTGCCAGTAGTAAGGCCGAGACAGGGGCCTTCGCTTTCTTT. It specifies CASSKAETGAFAFF. This chain uses TRBV19 with TRBJ1-1, with 8 positions matching TRBD1. CDR1 LNHDA and CDR2 SQIVND come from the germline V gene (reference sequence). With V trimmed by 4 bases and J by 11 bases, 12 bases remained unmatched. The CDR3 spans 14 residues.

Concerning this clone itself: No DNA is shown, since the ends of the CDR3 on it are uncertain; the CDR3 is the one TCRdb lists. V usage is TRBV21-1 and J usage is TRBJ1-2; the table calls TRBD1, which could not be checked here. TRBV21-1 is termed a pseudogene. The CDR3 has 17 residues if both end residues are counted. CDR3 amino acids: CASSLKVGKGALYGYTF.

The CDR3 nucleotides are TGTGCCAGCAGCTCCCAGGGGAGTGGGACTGAAGCTTTCTTT. It is translated as CASSSQGSGTEAFF. This sequence joins TRBV5-5 and TRBJ1-1; perhaps TRBD1 as D (6 bases). Trimming left V 3 bases short and J 5 bases short, with 14 bases between. Germline CDR1 SGHKS, CDR2 YYEKEE (reference sequence). The CDR3 covers 14 residues. Combining the CDR3 with reference TRBV5-5 and TRBJ1-1 gives the whole variable domain DAGVTQSPTHLIKTRGQQVTLRCSPISGHKSVSWYQQVLGQGPQFIFQYYEKEERGRGNFPDRFSARQFPNYSSELNVNALLLGDSALYLCASSSQGSGTEAFFGQGTRLTVV.

The chain carries TRBV6-5 and TRBJ1-2, with D perhaps matching TRBD1 (5 bases). V was pared by 7 bases and J by 5 bases, with 17 bases between. The CDR3 is made up of 14 amino acids. Germline V CDR1 and CDR2: MNHEY, SVGAGI. CDR3 bases: TGTGCCAGCAATCGGGACTTATTGAGTTATGGCTACACCTTC. Protein: CASNRDLLSYGYTF.

The J gene is TRBJ2-5, the V gene TRBV5-1; 7 nucleotides line up with TRBD1. Unmatched junction bases numbered 7, after V lost 3 bases and J lost 2 bases. The CDR3 runs to 15 residues. Germline V gives CDR1 SGHRS, CDR2 YFSETQ. Here the CDR3 reads CASSWTRQGQETQYF. CDR3 sequence (DNA): TGCGCCAGCAGCTGGACGAGACAGGGACAAGAGACCCAGTACTTC.

J is TRBJ1-2 and V is TRBV12-5; D not certain. The germline gives CDR1 LGHNT, CDR2 FRNRAP. Trimming removed 0 bases from V and 7 bases from J, with 9 bases in between. This CDR3 region has 13 residues. CDR3 in amino acids: CASGLVREAGYTF. CDR3 DNA sequence: TGTGCTAGTGGTTTGGTAAGGGAGGCTGGCTACACCTTC.

This clone has a handful of counts. The chain combines TRBV28 with TRBJ1-4, with a weak D call TRBD1 (6 bases). Germline loops: CDR1 MDHEN, CDR2 SYDVKM. Trimming removed 6 bases at V and 6 bases at J, with 20 bases between. The CDR3 contains 16 residues. The CDR3 nucleotides are TGTGCCAGCAGCACGCCTTGGACAGAAGCGGATGAAAAACTGTTTTTT. Protein sequence: CASSTPWTEADEKLFF.

The chain carries TRBV3-1 (or the pseudogene TRBV3-2) and TRBJ2-3; weak D call: TRBD1 (6 bases). Germline-derived CDR1 and CDR2 are LGHDT and YNNKEL (reference sequence). CDR3 length equals 14 residues. Trimming shortened V by 1 base and J by 5 bases, and 10 bases separated the two germline ends. The CDR3 region has the DNA TGTGCCAGCAGCCAAGCAGGGGCCCGAGATACGCAGTATTTT. As protein: CASSQAGARDTQYF.

The chain recombines TRBV7-2 with TRBJ2-7; D not certain. The CDR3 covers 12 residues. Trimming pared 4 bases from V and 0 bases from J, leaving 4 bases between. The germline V gene encodes CDR1 SGHTA and CDR2 FQGNSA. Written as DNA, the CDR3 is TGTGCCAGCAGCTCCTACTCCTACGAGCAGTACTTC. This translates into CASSSYSYEQYF.

Only one count was recorded for this clone. The gene calls are TRBV3-1 (or the pseudogene TRBV3-2) and TRBJ2-7, with 7 bases aligning to TRBD1. CDR3 size: 15 residues. Trimming at V came to 3 bases and at J to 7 bases, leaving 12 bases not matched to a gene. The germline V gene encodes CDR1 LGHDT and CDR2 YNNKEL (reference sequence). CDR3 loop: CASSQNDIRGPEQYF. In nucleotides, the CDR3 is TGTGCCAGCAGCCAGAATGATATTAGGGGGCCTGAGCAGTACTTC.

The chain employs TRBV29-1 and TRBJ2-7, with D perhaps TRBD1 (6 bases). The CDR3 contains 16 residues. Germline V CDR1 and CDR2: SQVTM, ANQGSEA. Trimming pared 4 bases from V and 3 bases from J, leaving 22 bases between. The CDR3 nucleotides read TGCAGCGTTGTTTCCCGTCGGGCAGGGGTTTACTACGAGCAGTACTTC. It is translated as CSVVSRRAGVYYEQYF.

CDR3 in amino acids: CASSFSRVGGTEAFF. The CDR3 DNA reads TGTGCCAGCAGCTTCTCACGGGTTGGAGGAACTGAAGCTTTCTTT. The chain carries TRBV7-2 and TRBJ1-1; D call uncertain. Germline-derived CDR1 and CDR2 are SGHTA and FQGNSA. Trimming left V 3 bases short and J 5 bases short, with 16 bases between. The CDR3 is 15 amino acids.